This T cell receptor beta chain was obtained from a study of a mutant IDH1 vaccine in newly diagnosed glioma. Findings of the study overall: The vaccine induced immune responses, and these occurred in around 93% of patients. It seemed that pseudoprogression was not linked to changes in the top peripheral T cell clonotypes.

This CDR3 contains 15 residues. Trimming cost V 3 bases and J 4 bases; bases outside gene matches: 7. Germline loops: CDR1 SGHTA, CDR2 FQGNSA. This sample's time point: week 35, safety follow-up. Each vaccine dose was 300 ug of mutant IDH1 20-mer peptide, with topical imiquimod. Each of the donors came in with new WHO grade 3 or 4 astrocytomas that were IDH1-mutant and ATRX-lost. About this clone: The antigen remains unidentified.

TCRdb's copy holds only in-frame clones and misses some; the assay was immunoSEQ multiplex PCR. There are about 68,000 clones in the sample; 84% occur only once, and around 12% lies in the top ten. Source: PBMCs, taken from a glioma patient whose treatment included an IDH1 peptide vaccine. The clonotype comes from a man between 18 and 35 years old with glioma. This chain joins TRBV7-2 and TRBJ1-2; the match to TRBD1 covers 8 bases. DNA of the CDR3: TGTGCCAGCAGCTTTTGGGGACAGGTCGTCTATGGCTACACCTTC. As protein: CASSFWGQVVYGYTF.